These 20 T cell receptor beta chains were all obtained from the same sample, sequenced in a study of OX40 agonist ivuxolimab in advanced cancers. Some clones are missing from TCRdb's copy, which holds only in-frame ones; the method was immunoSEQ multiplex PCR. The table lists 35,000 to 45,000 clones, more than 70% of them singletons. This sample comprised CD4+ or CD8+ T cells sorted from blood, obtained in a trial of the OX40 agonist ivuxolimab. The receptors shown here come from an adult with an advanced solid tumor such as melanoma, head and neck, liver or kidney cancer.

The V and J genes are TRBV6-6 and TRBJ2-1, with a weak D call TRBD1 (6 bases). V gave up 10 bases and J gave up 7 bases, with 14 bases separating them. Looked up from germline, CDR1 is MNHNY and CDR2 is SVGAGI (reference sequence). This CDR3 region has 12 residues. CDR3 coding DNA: TGTGCCACCCTGACAGGTGGGAATGAGCAGTTCTTC. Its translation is CATLTGGNEQFF.

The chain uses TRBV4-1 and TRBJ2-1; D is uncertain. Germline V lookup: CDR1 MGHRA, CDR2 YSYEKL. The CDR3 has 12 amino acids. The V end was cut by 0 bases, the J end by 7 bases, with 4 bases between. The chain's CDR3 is CASSQDTNEQFF. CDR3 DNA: TGCGCCAGCAGCCAAGATACGAATGAGCAGTTCTTC.

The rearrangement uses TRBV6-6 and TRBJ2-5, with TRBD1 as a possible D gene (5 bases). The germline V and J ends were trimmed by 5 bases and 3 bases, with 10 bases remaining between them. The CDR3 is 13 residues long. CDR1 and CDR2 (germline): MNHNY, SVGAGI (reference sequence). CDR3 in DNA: TGTGCCAGCAGTAACACAGGAAAAGAGACCCAGTACTTC. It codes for CASSNTGKETQYF.

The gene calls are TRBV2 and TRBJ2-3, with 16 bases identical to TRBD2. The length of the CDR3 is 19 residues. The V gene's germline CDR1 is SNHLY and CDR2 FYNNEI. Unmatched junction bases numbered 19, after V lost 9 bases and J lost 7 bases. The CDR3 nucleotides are TGTGCCAGTCCCGACAGACCCGGGACTAGCGGGGGGGCCGAAAATACGCAGTATTTT. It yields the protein CASPDRPGTSGGAENTQYF.

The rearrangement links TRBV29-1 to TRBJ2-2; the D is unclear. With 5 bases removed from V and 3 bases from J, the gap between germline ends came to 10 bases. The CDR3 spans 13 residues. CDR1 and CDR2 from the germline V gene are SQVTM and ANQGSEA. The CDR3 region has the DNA TGCAGCGTTACCCCCCCGGACACCGGGGAGCTGTTTTTT. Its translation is CSVTPPDTGELFF.

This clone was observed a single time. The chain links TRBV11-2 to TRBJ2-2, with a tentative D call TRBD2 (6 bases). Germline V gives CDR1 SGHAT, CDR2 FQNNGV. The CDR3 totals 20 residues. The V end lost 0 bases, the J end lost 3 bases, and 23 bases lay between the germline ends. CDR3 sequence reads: CASSLDVFGGISSDTGELFF. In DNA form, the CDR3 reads TGTGCCAGCAGCTTAGATGTTTTCGGAGGGATCAGTAGTGACACCGGGGAGCTGTTTTTT. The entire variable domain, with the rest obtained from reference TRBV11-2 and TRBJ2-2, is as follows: EAGVAQSPRYKIIEKRQSVAFWCNPISGHATLYWYQQILGQGPKLLIQFQNNGVVDDSQLPKDRFSAERLKGVDSTLKIQPAKLEDSAVYLCASSLDVFGGISSDTGELFFGEGSRLTVL.

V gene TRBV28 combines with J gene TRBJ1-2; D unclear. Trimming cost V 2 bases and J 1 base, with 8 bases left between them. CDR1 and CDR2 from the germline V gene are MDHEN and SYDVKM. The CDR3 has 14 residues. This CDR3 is CASSLARLNYGYTF. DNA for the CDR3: TGTGCCAGCAGTTTAGCACGGCTTAACTATGGCTACACCTTC.

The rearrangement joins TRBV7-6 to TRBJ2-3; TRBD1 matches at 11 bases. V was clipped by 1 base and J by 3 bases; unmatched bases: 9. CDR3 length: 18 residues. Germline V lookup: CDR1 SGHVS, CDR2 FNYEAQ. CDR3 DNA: TGTGCCAGCAGCTTAGACATTCGTGGGACAGGGGGAACAGATACGCAGTATTTT. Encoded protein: CASSLDIRGTGGTDTQYF.

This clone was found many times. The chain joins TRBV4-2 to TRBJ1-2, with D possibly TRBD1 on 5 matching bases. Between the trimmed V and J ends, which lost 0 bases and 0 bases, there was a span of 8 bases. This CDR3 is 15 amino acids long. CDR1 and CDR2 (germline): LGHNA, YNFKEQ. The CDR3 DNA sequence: TGTGCCAGCAGCCAAGAACAGGACACTAACTATGGCTACACCTTC. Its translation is CASSQEQDTNYGYTF.

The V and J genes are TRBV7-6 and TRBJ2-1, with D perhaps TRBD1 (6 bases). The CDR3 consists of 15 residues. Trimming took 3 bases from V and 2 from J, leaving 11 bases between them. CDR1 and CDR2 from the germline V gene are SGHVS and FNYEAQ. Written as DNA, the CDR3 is TGTGCCAGCAGCTTTTCAGGGGCTACCTACAATGAGCAGTTCTTC. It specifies CASSFSGATYNEQFF.

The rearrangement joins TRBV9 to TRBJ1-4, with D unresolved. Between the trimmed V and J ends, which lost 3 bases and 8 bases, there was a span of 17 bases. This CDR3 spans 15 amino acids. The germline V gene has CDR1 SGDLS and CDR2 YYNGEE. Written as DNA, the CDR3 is TGTGCCAGCAGCGCCCGACCCCTAAGAGAAGAAAAACTGTTTTTT. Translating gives CASSARPLREEKLFF.

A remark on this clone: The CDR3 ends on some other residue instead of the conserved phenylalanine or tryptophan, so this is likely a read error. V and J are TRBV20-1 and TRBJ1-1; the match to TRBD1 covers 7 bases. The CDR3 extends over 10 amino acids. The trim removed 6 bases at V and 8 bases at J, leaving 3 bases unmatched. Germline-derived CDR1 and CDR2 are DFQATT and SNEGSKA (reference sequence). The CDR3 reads CSAGTEEAFL. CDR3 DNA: TGCAGTGCCGGGACAGAAGAAGCTTTCCTT.

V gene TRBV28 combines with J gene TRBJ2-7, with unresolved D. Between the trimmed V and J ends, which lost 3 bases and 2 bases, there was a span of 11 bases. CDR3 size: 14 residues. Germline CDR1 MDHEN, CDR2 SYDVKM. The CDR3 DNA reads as TGTGCCAGCAGTTTTCAAGGGCGTCCCTACGAGCAGTACTTC. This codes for CASSFQGRPYEQYF.

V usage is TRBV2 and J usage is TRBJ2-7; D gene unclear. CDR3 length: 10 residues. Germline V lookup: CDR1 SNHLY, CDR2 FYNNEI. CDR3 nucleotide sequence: TGTGCCAACAGTGTGTACGAGCAGTACGTC. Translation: CANSVYEQYV.

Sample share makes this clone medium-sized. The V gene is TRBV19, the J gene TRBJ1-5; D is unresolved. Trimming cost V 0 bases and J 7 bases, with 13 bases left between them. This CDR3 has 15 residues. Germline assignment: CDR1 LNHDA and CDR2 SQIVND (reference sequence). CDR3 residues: CASSIEDSLGQPQHF. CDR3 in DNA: TGTGCCAGTAGTATAGAAGACTCTCTAGGGCAGCCCCAGCATTTT.

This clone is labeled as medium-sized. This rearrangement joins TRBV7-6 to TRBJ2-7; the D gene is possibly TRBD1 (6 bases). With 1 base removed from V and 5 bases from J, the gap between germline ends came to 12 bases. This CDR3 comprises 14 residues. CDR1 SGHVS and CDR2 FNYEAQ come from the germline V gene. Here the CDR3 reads CASSLDRASNEQYF. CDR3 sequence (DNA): TGTGCCAGCAGCTTAGACAGGGCTTCCAACGAGCAGTACTTC.

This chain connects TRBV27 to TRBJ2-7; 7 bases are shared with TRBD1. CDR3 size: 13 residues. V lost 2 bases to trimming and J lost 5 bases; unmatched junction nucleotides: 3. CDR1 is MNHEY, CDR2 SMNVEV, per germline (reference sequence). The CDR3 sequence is CASSLNQGDEQYV. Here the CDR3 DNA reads TGTGCCAGCAGTTTAAACCAGGGGGACGAGCAGTACGTC.

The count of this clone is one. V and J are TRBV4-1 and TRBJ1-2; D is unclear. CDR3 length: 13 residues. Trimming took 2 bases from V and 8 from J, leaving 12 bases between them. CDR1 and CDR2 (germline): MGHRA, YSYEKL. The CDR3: CASSQPSFEGYTF. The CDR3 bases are TGCGCCAGCAGCCAACCCTCGTTCGAGGGCTACACCTTC.

CDR3 sequence: CASSFTGYYEQYV. CDR3 sequence (DNA): TGTGCCAGCAGTTTCACAGGGTACTACGAGCAGTACGTC. This chain connects TRBV28 to TRBJ2-7; D is possibly TRBD1 (6 bases). CDR3 length: 13 amino acids. Germline assignment: CDR1 MDHEN and CDR2 SYDVKM. Trimming stripped 3 bases from V and 3 bases from J, with 9 bases between.

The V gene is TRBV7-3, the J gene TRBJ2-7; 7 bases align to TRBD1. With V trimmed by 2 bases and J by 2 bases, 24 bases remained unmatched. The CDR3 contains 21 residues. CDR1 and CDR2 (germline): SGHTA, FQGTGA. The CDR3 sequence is CASSLVPRQGMVRYETYEQYV. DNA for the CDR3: TGTGCCAGCAGCTTAGTCCCTAGACAGGGTATGGTGAGGTATGAAACCTACGAGCAGTACGTC.